This TCR beta chain was sequenced during a study of blood T cell repertoires in COVID-19. Repertoires were generated with immunoSEQ multiplex PCR, while TCRdb's copy carries only in-frame clones and drops some. The repertoire holds fewer than 150,000 clones, with approximately 84% as singletons. The V and J ends lost 5 bases and 5 bases respectively, with 15 bases between them. The CDR3 covers 13 residues. Germline V CDR1 and CDR2: GTSNPN, SVGIG (reference sequence). The TCR sequence derives from a woman aged 45 to 65 who had recovered from COVID-19. The chain couples TRBV30 to TRBJ1-1, with D unresolved. Sequenced sample: peripheral blood. CDR3 protein: CAWGSYVSTEAFF. CDR3 bases: TGTGCCTGGGGCTCTTACGTTTCGACTGAAGCTTTCTTT.